This TCR beta chain comes out of a study of neurological immune-mediated disorders. Germline V lookup: CDR1 MDHEN, CDR2 SYDVKM. This CDR3 contains 16 residues. V gave up 2 bases and J gave up 6 bases, with 19 bases separating them. Study-level results: Multiple sclerosis patients had less TCR clonal expansion than even healthy controls, unlike HTLV-1-associated myelopathy. CDR3 amino acid sequences of expanded clones were not shared across subjects, a result suggesting private repertoires in all groups.

Remarks on this clonotype: The antigen remains undetermined.

Source material was 2 million unsorted PBMCs, stored at -80 °C in RNAlater. The output of every sequencing run, over 190 million TCR-beta sequences, came from 15-18 subjects. TCRdb processed the 5' RACE reads anew with MiXCR; each CDR3 protein has one entry. Of about 50,000 distinct CDR3 sequences in the sample, approximately 10% were seen once. This TCR was recovered from a man in his 70s with HTLV-1-associated myelopathy (HAM/TSP). This sequence joins TRBV28 and TRBJ2-5; D unresolved. The sequenced sample consisted of PBMCs. CDR3 loop: CASSLGGSLLRQTQYF. The CDR3 coding sequence is TGTGCCAGCAGTTTAGGTGGCAGTCTCCTAAGACAGACCCAGTACTTC.